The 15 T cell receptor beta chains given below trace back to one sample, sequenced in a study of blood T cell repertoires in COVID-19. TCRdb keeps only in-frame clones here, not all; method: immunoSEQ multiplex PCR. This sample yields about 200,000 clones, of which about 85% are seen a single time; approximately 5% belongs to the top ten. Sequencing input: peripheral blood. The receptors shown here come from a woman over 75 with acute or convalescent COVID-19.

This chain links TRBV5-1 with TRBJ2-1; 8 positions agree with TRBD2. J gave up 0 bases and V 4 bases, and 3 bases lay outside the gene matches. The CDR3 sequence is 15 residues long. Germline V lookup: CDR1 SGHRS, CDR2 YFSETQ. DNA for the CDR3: TGCGCCAGCAGCCTAGCGGGTAGCTCCTACAATGAGCAGTTCTTC. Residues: CASSLAGSSYNEQFF. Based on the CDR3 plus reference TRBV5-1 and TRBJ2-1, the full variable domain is KAGVTQTPRYLIKTRGQQVTLSCSPISGHRSVSWYQQTPGQGLQFLFEYFSETQRNKGNFPGRFSGRQFSNSRSEMNVSTLELGDSALYLCASSLAGSSYNEQFFGPGTRLTVL.

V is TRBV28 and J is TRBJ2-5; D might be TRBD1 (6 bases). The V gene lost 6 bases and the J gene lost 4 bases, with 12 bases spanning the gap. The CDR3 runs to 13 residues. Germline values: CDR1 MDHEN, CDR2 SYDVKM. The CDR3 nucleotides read TGTGCCAGCAGACAGACAGGAGGAGAGACCCAGTACTTC. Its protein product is CASRQTGGETQYF.

Here the CDR3 reads CASREEQGPQETQYF. The CDR3 nucleotides read TGTGCCAGCAGAGAGGAACAGGGACCCCAAGAGACCCAGTACTTC. The chain has TRBV28 and TRBJ2-5; D may be TRBD1 (6 bases). V lost 6 bases, J lost 1 base, and 15 bases lay in between. The CDR3 totals 15 residues. Germline CDR1 is MDHEN and CDR2 is SYDVKM.

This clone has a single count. The chain's CDR3 is CASTRQRDIGYTF. The CDR3 DNA reads TGTGCCAGTACCAGACAGAGAGATATCGGCTACACCTTC. The genes are TRBV19 and TRBJ1-2; maybe TRBD1 (5 bases). V gave up 7 bases and J gave up 8 bases, with 17 bases separating them. The CDR3 is 13 amino acids. Germline CDR1 is LNHDA and CDR2 is SQIVND (reference sequence).

The CDR3 spells CASSQTVTATNEKLFF. CDR3 coding DNA: TGTGCCAGCAGCCAGACAGTTACTGCAACTAATGAAAAACTGTTTTTT. The V gene is TRBV16, the J gene TRBJ1-4; D is perhaps TRBD1 (5 bases). Trimming took off 3 bases at V and 0 bases at J, with 11 bases between the two ends. The CDR3 contains 16 residues. Germline V lookup: CDR1 KGHSY, CDR2 FQNENV.

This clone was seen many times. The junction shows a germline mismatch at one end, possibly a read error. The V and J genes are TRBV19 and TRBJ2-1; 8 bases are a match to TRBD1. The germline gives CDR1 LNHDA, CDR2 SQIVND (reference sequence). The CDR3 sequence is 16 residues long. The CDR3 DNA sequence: TGTGCCAGTAGTATTTTTCCAGGGGGCGCCTTCAATAAGCAGTTCTTC. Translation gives CASSIFPGGAFNKQFF.

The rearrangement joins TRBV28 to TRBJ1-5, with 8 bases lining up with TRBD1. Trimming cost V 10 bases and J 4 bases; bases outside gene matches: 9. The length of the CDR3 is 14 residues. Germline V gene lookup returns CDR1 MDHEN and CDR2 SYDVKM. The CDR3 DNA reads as TGTGCCACCACAGGGGGGCCGTTTAATCAGCCCCAGCATTTT. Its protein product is CATTGGPFNQPQHF.

The CDR3 loop reads CASSLDLERNAFF. The CDR3, as DNA: TGTGCCAGCAGCTTAGACCTCGAGCGGAACGCTTTCTTT. The genes are TRBV11-2 and TRBJ1-1; D gene ambiguous. CDR3 size: 13 residues. The V and J ends lost 0 bases and 11 bases respectively, with 13 bases between them. Germline lookup yields CDR1 SGHAT and CDR2 FQNNGV.

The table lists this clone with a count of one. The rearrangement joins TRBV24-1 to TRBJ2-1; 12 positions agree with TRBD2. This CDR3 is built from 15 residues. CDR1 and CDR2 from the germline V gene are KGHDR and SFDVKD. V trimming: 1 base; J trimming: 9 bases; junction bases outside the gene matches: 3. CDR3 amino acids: CATSDFSSGRGEQFF. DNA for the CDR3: TGTGCCACCAGTGATTTTTCTAGCGGGAGGGGTGAGCAGTTCTTC.

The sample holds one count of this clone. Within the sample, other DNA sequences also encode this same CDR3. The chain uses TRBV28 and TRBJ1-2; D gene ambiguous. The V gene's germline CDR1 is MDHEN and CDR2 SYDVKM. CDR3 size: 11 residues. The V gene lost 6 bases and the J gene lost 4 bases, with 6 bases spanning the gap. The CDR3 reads CASSLLYGYTF. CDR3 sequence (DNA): TGTGCCAGCAGCCTCCTCTATGGCTACACCTTC.

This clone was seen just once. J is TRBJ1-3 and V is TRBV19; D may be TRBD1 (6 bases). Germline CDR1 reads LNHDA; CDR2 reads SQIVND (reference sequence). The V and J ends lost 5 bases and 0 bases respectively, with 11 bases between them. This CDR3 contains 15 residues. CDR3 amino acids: CASSDPDSSGNTIYF. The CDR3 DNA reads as TGTGCCAGTAGTGATCCGGACAGCTCTGGAAACACCATATATTTT.

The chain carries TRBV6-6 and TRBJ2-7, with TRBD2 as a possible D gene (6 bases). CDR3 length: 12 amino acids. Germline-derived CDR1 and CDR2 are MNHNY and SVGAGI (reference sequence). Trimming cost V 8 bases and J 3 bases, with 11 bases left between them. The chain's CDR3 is CASGGTGYEQYF. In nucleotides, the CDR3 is TGTGCCAGCGGCGGGACGGGCTACGAGCAGTACTTC.

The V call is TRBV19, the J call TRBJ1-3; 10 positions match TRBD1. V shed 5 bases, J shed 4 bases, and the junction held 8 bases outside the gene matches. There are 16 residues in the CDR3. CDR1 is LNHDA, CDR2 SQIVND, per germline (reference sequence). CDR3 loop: CASSPTGQGYGNTIYF. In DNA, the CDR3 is TGTGCCAGTAGTCCAACGGGACAGGGGTACGGAAACACCATATATTTT.

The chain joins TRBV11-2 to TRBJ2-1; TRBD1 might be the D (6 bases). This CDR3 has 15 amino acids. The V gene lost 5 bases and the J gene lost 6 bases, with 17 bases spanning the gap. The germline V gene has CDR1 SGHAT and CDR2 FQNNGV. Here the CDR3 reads CASSIRQVWGNEQFF. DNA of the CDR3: TGTGCCAGCAGCATCAGACAGGTATGGGGCAATGAGCAGTTCTTC.

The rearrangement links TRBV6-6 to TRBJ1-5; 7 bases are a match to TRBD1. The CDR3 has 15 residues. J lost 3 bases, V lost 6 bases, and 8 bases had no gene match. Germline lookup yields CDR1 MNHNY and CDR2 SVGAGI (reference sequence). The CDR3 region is CASSPGQTYNQPQHF. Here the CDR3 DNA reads TGTGCCAGCAGCCCGGGACAGACCTACAATCAGCCCCAGCATTTT.